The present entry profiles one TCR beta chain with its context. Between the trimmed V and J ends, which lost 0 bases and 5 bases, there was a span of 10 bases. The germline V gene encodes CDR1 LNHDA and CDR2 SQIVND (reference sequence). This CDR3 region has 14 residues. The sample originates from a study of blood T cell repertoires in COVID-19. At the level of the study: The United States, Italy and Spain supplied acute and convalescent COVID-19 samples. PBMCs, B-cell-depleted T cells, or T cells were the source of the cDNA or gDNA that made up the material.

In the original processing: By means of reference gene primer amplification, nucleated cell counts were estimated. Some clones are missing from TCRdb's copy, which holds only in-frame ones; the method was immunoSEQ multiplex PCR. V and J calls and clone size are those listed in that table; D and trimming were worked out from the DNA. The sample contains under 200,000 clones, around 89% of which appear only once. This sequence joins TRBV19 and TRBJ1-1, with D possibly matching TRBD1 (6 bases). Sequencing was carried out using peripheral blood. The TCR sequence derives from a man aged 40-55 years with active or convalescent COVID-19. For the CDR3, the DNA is TGTGCCAGTAGTATAGAGCGGGGGCGGACTGAAGCTTTCTTT. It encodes CASSIERGRTEAFF.